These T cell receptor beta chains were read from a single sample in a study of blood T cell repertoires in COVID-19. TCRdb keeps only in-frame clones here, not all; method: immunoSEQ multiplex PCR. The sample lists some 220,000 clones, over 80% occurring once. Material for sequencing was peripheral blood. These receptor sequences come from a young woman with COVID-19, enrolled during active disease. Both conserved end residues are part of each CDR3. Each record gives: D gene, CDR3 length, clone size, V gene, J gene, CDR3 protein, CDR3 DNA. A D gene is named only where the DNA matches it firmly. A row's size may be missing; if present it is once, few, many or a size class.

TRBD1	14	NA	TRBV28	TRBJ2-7	CASRGPGTGPEQYF	TGTGCCAGCAGAGGTCCCGGGACAGGGCCCGAGCAGTACTTC
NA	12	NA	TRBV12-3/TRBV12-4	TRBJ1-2	CASRPGEGGYTF	TGTGCCAGCAGGCCAGGGGAGGGCGGCTACACCTTC
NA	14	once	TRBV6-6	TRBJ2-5	CASSYPGVQETQYF	TGTGCCAGCAGTTACCCGGGGGTTCAAGAGACCCAGTACTTC
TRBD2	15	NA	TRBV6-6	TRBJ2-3	CASSYPAGGPDTQYF	TGTGCCAGCAGTTATCCAGCGGGAGGGCCGGATACGCAGTATTTT
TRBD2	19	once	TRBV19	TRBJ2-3	CASKGLRGLAGGSTDTQYF	TGTGCCAGTAAGGGACTTCGGGGACTAGCGGGAGGGAGCACAGATACGCAGTATTTT
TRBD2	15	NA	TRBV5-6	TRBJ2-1	CASSFATSGGGEQFF	TGTGCCAGCAGCTTTGCGACTAGCGGGGGAGGTGAGCAGTTCTTC
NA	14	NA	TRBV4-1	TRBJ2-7	CASSQSRVVGEQYF	TGCGCCAGCAGCCAATCCAGGGTAGTCGGCGAGCAGTACTTC
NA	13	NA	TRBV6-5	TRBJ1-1	CASSSGENTEAFF	TGTGCCAGCAGTTCAGGGGAGAACACTGAAGCTTTCTTT
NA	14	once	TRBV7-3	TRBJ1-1	CASSLTQGNTEAFF	TGTGCCAGCAGCTTAACACAGGGGAACACTGAAGCTTTCTTT
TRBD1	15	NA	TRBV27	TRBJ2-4	CASSPIQGAQNIQYF	TGTGCCAGCAGTCCGATTCAGGGGGCCCAAAACATTCAGTACTTC
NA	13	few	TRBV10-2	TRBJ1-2	CASSGTPLYGYTF	TGCGCCAGCTCCGGGACACCGCTTTATGGCTACACCTTC
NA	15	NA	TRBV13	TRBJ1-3	CASSRSFLAGNTIYF	TGTGCCAGCAGCCGGAGTTTCCTGGCTGGAAACACCATATATTTT
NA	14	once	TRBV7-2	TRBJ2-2	CASSLGGGPGELFF	TGTGCCAGCAGCTTAGGGGGAGGTCCCGGGGAGCTGTTTTTT
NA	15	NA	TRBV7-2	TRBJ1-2	CASSLRQLPNYGYTF	TGTGCCAGCAGCTTAAGACAGCTACCTAACTATGGCTACACCTTC
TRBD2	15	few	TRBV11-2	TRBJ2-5	CASSPLAGGPETQYF	TGTGCCAGCAGCCCCTTAGCGGGGGGGCCAGAGACCCAGTACTTC
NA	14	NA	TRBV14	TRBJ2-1	CASSHRGAGNEQFF	TGTGCCAGCAGCCACAGGGGCGCGGGCAATGAGCAGTTCTTC
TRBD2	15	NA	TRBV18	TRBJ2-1	CASSPSGGRYNEQFF	TGTGCCAGCTCTCCGAGCGGGGGTAGGTACAATGAGCAGTTCTTC
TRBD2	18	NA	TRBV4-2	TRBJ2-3	CASSPLTSGRVGADTQYF	TGTGCCAGCAGCCCACTTACTAGCGGGAGAGTAGGCGCAGATACGCAGTATTTT
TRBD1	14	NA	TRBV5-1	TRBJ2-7	CASSADRGRLEQYF	TGCGCCAGCAGCGCGGACAGGGGGCGCCTCGAGCAGTACTTC
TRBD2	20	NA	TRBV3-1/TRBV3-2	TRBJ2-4	CASSRAPGTSGRFAKNIQYF	TGTGCCAGCAGCCGCGCCCCCGGGACTAGCGGGAGGTTCGCCAAAAACATTCAGTACTTC
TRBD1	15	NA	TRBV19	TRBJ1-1	CASSLQGARSAEAFF	TGTGCCAGTAGCCTACAGGGGGCGCGGAGCGCTGAAGCTTTCTTT
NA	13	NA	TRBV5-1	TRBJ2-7	CASSLGGAERPYF	TGCGCCAGCAGCTTGGGGGGCGCTGAGAGGCCGTACTTC
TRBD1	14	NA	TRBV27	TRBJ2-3	CASSYRGTTDTQYF	TGTGCCAGCAGTTACAGGGGAACCACAGATACGCAGTATTTT
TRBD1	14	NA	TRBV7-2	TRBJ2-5	CASSPGTGEETQYF	TGTGCCAGCAGCCCAGGGACAGGGGAGGAGACCCAGTACTTC
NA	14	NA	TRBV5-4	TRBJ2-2	CASSPDTNTGELFF	TGTGCCAGCAGCCCGGACACTAACACCGGGGAGCTGTTTTTT